Presented here are 21 T cell receptor beta chains from one specimen sequenced in a study of T-cell memory formation after mild COVID-19 (dated by TCRdb to the early 2020s). Library generation was performed with 5' RACE. The instrument given in TCRdb is Illumina NovaSeq 6000. TCRdb's own reprocessing of the public reads used fastp at Q25 and MiXCR and kept productive beta chains. Each entry is one CDR3 protein sequence, shown with its most common DNA and genes. The sample profile shows 150,000 to 200,000 distinct CDR3 sequences; roughly 14% of them were found once. The ten largest make up 13% to 15% of the sample. Input material: PBMCs or a T cell subset sorted from them (not recorded which). Every receptor here comes from an adult woman who had mild COVID-19 (a few samples of this study predate the infection). The sample titles of this study are shuffled in the database, so cell type and time point are left out; the donor was told from shared clones.

This chain uses TRBV18 with TRBJ2-5; D unclear. CDR1 and CDR2 from the germline V gene are KGHSH and LQKENI. The V and J ends lost 0 bases and 0 bases respectively, with 2 bases between them. The length of the CDR3 is 13 residues. CDR3 bases: TGTGCCAGCTCACCACCGAACCAAGAGACCCAGTACTTC. Amino acid sequence: CASSPPNQETQYF.

This clonotype was seen only a few times. An end of the junction does not agree with germline; a read error may underlie this. This sequence joins TRBV7-7 and TRBJ1-1; 8 nucleotides line up with TRBD1. The CDR3 is made up of 19 amino acids. The germline CDR1 and CDR2 sequences are SSHAT and FNYEAQ (reference sequence). Written as DNA, the CDR3 is TGTGCTAGCAGCTTAGTCCCCCTCGGGACAGGCTTCATGAACACTGAAGCTTTCTTT. Its translation is CASSLVPLGTGFMNTEAFF.

This clonotype was observed a few times. The chain joins TRBV29-1 to TRBJ2-1; TRBD2 aligns across 13 bases. This CDR3 contains 14 residues. The trim removed 3 bases at V and 6 bases at J, leaving 2 bases unmatched. Germline CDR1 is SQVTM and CDR2 is ANQGSEA. The CDR3 protein is CSVDRTSGSNEQFF. In nucleotides, the CDR3 is TGCAGCGTTGATAGGACTAGCGGGAGCAATGAGCAGTTCTTC.

The chain has TRBV19 and TRBJ1-2; no firm D call. The CDR3 has 14 amino acids. CDR1 and CDR2 (germline): LNHDA, SQIVND (reference sequence). V was clipped by 1 base and J by 2 bases, with 8 bases between them. For the CDR3, the DNA is TGTGCCAGTAGTATAGGAGGAGTAAACTATGGCTACACCTTC. This translates into CASSIGGVNYGYTF.

This clonotype was found a few times. This chain uses TRBV4-3 with TRBJ2-7; D remains unclear. Trimming took 0 bases from V and 2 from J, leaving 11 bases between them. The V gene's germline CDR1 is LGHNA and CDR2 YSLEER. This CDR3 contains 15 residues. The CDR3: CASSQDRAGPYEQYF. DNA of the CDR3: TGCGCCAGCAGCCAAGATCGGGCCGGGCCCTACGAGCAGTACTTC.

In its sample, this clonotype was seen once. The chain recombines TRBV11-1 with TRBJ1-1; D is unresolved. CDR1 and CDR2 (germline): SGHAT, FQDESV (reference sequence). The CDR3 is 13 amino acids. Trimming stripped 2 bases from V and 6 bases from J, with 10 bases between. The CDR3 loop is CASSLFSGAEAFF. The CDR3 DNA follows: TGTGCCAGCAGCTTATTTTCCGGCGCTGAAGCTTTCTTT. Full variable domain (outside the CDR3, taken from reference TRBV11-1 and TRBJ1-1): EAEVAQSPRYKITEKSQAVAFWCDPISGHATLYWYRQILGQGPELLVQFQDESVVDDSQLPKDRFSAERLKGVDSTLKIQPAELGDSAMYLCASSLFSGAEAFFGQGTRLTVV.

The rearrangement links TRBV12-3 or TRBV12-4 to TRBJ2-1; possibly TRBD1 for D (6 bases). The CDR3 consists of 18 residues. The V end lost 5 bases, the J end lost 4 bases, and 24 bases lay between the germline ends. The CDR3 spells CASSPGVLGTGSYNEQFF. The CDR3 nucleotides read TGTGCCAGCAGTCCAGGGGTACTAGGGACCGGTTCATACAATGAGCAGTTCTTC.

This sequence joins TRBV27 and TRBJ2-1; 10 nucleotides line up with TRBD2. The ends lost 4 bases at V and 4 bases at J; junction bases unmatched: 4. The CDR3 has 15 residues. Germline lookup yields CDR1 MNHEY and CDR2 SMNVEV (reference sequence). Written as DNA, the CDR3 is TGTGCCAGCAGTTACGGGACTAGCGCATACAATGAGCAGTTCTTC. Translation: CASSYGTSAYNEQFF.

The chain combines TRBV27 with TRBJ1-5, with D perhaps matching TRBD1 (6 bases). Trimming cost V 2 bases and J 4 bases, with 12 bases left between them. CDR1 is MNHEY and CDR2 is SMNVEV in the germline V gene (reference sequence). This CDR3 has 15 residues. The CDR3, as DNA: TGTGCCAGCAGTTTAATTACAGGGACAAATCAGCCCCAGCATTTT. This gives the protein CASSLITGTNQPQHF.

The CDR3 here is CASSPGDRYTGELFF. CDR3 nucleotide sequence: TGTGCCAGCAGCCCGGGGGACAGATACACCGGGGAGCTGTTTTTT. V usage is TRBV6-5 and J usage is TRBJ2-2; the D gene is possibly TRBD1 (7 bases). Germline assignment: CDR1 MNHEY and CDR2 SVGAGI. Trimming cost V 6 bases and J 3 bases, with 14 bases left between them. The CDR3 is 15 residues long.

This clonotype was counted a few times. The chain employs TRBV2 and TRBJ2-5, with 7 bases that match TRBD1. Germline CDR1 is SNHLY and CDR2 is FYNNEI. Unmatched junction bases numbered 10, after V lost 8 bases and J lost 7 bases. This CDR3 has 13 residues. CDR3 region: CASGTGVPVTQYF. In nucleotides, the CDR3 is TGTGCCAGCGGAACAGGGGTGCCCGTGACCCAGTACTTC.

This chain uses TRBV7-9 with TRBJ1-2; 10 nucleotides match TRBD1. V shed 4 bases and J 3 bases; nucleotides not matched to a gene: 14. The CDR3 contains 18 residues. The germline CDR1 and CDR2 sequences are SEHNR and FQNEAQ (reference sequence). As DNA, the CDR3 is TGTGCCAGCAGCTCCACGACAGGGGGCTCAGTGGAATACTATGGCTACACCTTC. Translation gives CASSSTTGGSVEYYGYTF. The whole variable domain, remainder taken from reference TRBV7-9 and TRBJ1-2, is DTGVSQNPRHKITKRGQNVTFRCDPISEHNRLYWYRQTLGQGPEFLTYFQNEAQLEKSRLLSDRFSAERPKGSFSTLEIQRTEQGDSAMYLCASSSTTGGSVEYYGYTFGSGTRLTVV.

In this sample, this clonotype turned up a few times. The CDR3 DNA sequence: TGTGCCAGCAGCTACGGTGGAGGGGCCTACGAGCAGTACTTC. It codes for CASSYGGGAYEQYF. The chain recombines TRBV7-9 with TRBJ2-7, with D maybe TRBD2 (6 bases). The V gene's germline CDR1 is SEHNR and CDR2 FQNEAQ (reference sequence). The length of the CDR3 is 14 residues. The V end lost 4 bases, the J end lost 2 bases, and 12 bases lay between the germline ends.

This clonotype was detected only a few times. The rearrangement uses TRBV15 and TRBJ2-1, with 9 bases aligning to TRBD2. The germline CDR1 and CDR2 sequences are LNHNV and YYDKDF (reference sequence). The CDR3 spans 16 residues. V was pared by 1 base and J by 4 bases, with 5 bases of the junction left unmatched. The CDR3 coding sequence is TGTGCCACCAGCAGAGGGGCTAGCGGGGTGTACAATGAGCAGTTCTTC. Its protein product is CATSRGASGVYNEQFF.

The chain employs TRBV3-1 and TRBJ2-7; 11 positions agree with TRBD2. Trimming cost V 0 bases and J 5 bases; bases outside gene matches: 9. This CDR3 is 17 amino acids long. Germline V CDR1 and CDR2: LGHDT, YNNKEL (reference sequence). The CDR3, as DNA: TGTGCCAGCAGCCAAGAAGGAACACTAGCGGGAGTCCACGAGCAGTACTTC. This sequence encodes CASSQEGTLAGVHEQYF.

The rearrangement joins TRBV5-1 to TRBJ2-6; no definite D call. The CDR3 sequence is 14 residues long. With 6 bases removed from V and 4 bases from J, the gap between germline ends came to 11 bases. Germline V CDR1 and CDR2: SGHRS, YFSETQ. CDR3 bases: TGCGCCAGCACCGAGGCATCCGGGGCCAACGTCCTGACTTTC. Its protein is CASTEASGANVLTF.

This clonotype was seen a handful of times. This chain links TRBV24-1 with TRBJ2-3, with D uncertain. The CDR3 length is 15 residues. Trimming stripped 5 bases from V and 3 bases from J, with 14 bases between. Germline CDR1 is KGHDR and CDR2 is SFDVKD. The CDR3 reads CATSVPGPLTDTQYF. The CDR3 DNA reads as TGTGCCACCAGTGTCCCCGGGCCCCTTACAGATACGCAGTATTTT.

The chain couples TRBV6-6 to TRBJ2-6; D possibly corresponds to TRBD2 (5 bases). Germline CDR1 reads MNHNY; CDR2 reads SVGAGI (reference sequence). This CDR3 region has 17 residues. The ends were cut back, 3 bases at V and 0 bases at J, with 12 bases in the middle. The CDR3 reads CASSYSEAGSGANVLTF. CDR3 coding DNA: TGTGCCAGCAGTTATTCGGAGGCTGGCTCTGGGGCCAACGTCCTGACTTTC.

The chain couples TRBV19 to TRBJ2-5, with 11 bases fitting TRBD2. The CDR3 loop spans 15 amino acids. V dropped 8 bases and J dropped 2; count of bases not matched to a gene: 7. Germline V gene data show CDR1 as LNHDA and CDR2 as SQIVND (reference sequence). CDR3 nucleotides: TGTGCCAGTGGGCCCTTAGCGGGAGGGCAAGAGACCCAGTACTTC. Its translation: CASGPLAGGQETQYF.

The count of this clonotype is one. The chain links TRBV29-1 to TRBJ1-2; D is unresolved. Germline CDR1 and CDR2: SQVTM and ANQGSEA. This CDR3 region has 12 residues. The V gene lost 3 bases and the J gene lost 4 bases, with 9 bases spanning the gap. In DNA form, the CDR3 reads TGCAGCGTTGAGGAGGACTTCTATGGCTACACCTTC. Its translation: CSVEEDFYGYTF.

The chain links TRBV10-3 to TRBJ1-5; D unclear. CDR1 and CDR2 (germline): ENHRY, SYGVKD. This CDR3 has 16 residues. V gave up 4 bases and J gave up 2 bases, with 15 bases separating them. This chain's CDR3 is CAISVLERSGNQPQHF. Here the CDR3 DNA reads TGTGCCATCAGTGTTTTGGAGAGGTCCGGCAATCAGCCCCAGCATTTT.